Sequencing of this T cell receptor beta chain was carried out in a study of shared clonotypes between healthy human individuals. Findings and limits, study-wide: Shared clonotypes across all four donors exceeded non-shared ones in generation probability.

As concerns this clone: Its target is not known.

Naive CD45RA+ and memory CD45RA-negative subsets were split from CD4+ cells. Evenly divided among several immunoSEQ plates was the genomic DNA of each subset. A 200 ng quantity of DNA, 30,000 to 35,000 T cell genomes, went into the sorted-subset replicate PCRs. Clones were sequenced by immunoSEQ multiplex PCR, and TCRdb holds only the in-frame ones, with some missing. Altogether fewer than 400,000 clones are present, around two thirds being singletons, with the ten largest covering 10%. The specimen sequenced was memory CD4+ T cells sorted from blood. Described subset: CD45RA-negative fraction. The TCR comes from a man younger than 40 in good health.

The CDR3 sequence is CASSLEPQGALQLYNEQFF. The CDR3 DNA is TGCGCCAGCAGCTTGGAACCTCAGGGGGCTCTGCAGTTATACAATGAGCAGTTCTTC. This chain joins TRBV5-1 and TRBJ2-1, with 8 bases fitting TRBD1. The CDR3 has 19 residues. CDR1 is SGHRS and CDR2 is YFSETQ in the germline V gene. The ends lost 0 bases at V and 4 bases at J; junction bases unmatched: 15. Full variable domain (rest looked up from reference TRBV5-1 and TRBJ2-1): KAGVTQTPRYLIKTRGQQVTLSCSPISGHRSVSWYQQTPGQGLQFLFEYFSETQRNKGNFPGRFSGRQFSNSRSEMNVSTLELGDSALYLCASSLEPQGALQLYNEQFFGPGTRLTVL.